A single sample is the source of the 10 T cell receptor beta chains below, sequenced in a study of Tregs in tolerant kidney transplant recipients. Here immunoSEQ multiplex PCR was the method, and the copy in TCRdb shows in-frame clones only, minus some. The sample carries 110,000 or so clones, roughly 93% recorded once. The sequencing sample was made of CD4+ T cells from blood. These receptors all come from a human donor in good health.

By share, this clone counts as medium-sized. The V gene is TRBV19, the J gene TRBJ1-5; 7 bases are shared with TRBD1. J gave up 1 base and V 7 bases, and 7 bases lay outside the gene matches. The CDR3 is made up of 15 amino acids. Per germline, CDR1 LNHDA and CDR2 SQIVND (reference sequence). CDR3 DNA: TGTGCCAGTACTCGCAGGGGGTCCAGCAATCAGCCCCAGCATTTT. Residues: CASTRRGSSNQPQHF.

This clone has a single count. The genes are TRBV7-8 and TRBJ2-7, with D perhaps TRBD1 (6 bases). CDR1 is SGHVS, CDR2 FQNEAQ, per germline. The V end lost 7 bases, the J end lost 0 bases, and 10 bases lay between the germline ends. The CDR3 has 13 residues. CDR3 amino acids: CASNNRASYEQYF. The CDR3 DNA is TGTGCCAGCAATAACAGGGCCTCCTACGAGCAGTACTTC.

This rearrangement joins TRBV2 to TRBJ2-5, with D possibly matching TRBD2 (5 bases). V gave up 3 bases and J gave up 4 bases, with 15 bases separating them. CDR1 and CDR2 from the germline V gene are SNHLY and FYNNEI. The CDR3 extends over 15 amino acids. This chain's CDR3 is CASSDRGPVGETQYF. CDR3 nucleotide sequence: TGTGCCAGCAGTGATCGAGGGCCTGTGGGAGAGACCCAGTACTTC.

The V and J genes are TRBV5-5 and TRBJ1-4; 7 bases match TRBD1. Germline trimming cut 4 bases from V and 0 bases from J; bases unmatched to any gene: 9. The CDR3 covers 17 residues. CDR1 SGHKS and CDR2 YYEKEE come from the germline V gene (reference sequence). This chain's CDR3 is CASSLRQGGATNEKLFF. In DNA, the CDR3 is TGTGCCAGCAGCCTCCGGCAGGGGGGGGCAACTAATGAAAAACTGTTTTTT.

The V gene is TRBV19, the J gene TRBJ1-2; 7 bases match TRBD1. CDR3 length: 13 amino acids. The J segment lost 4 bases and the V segment lost 7 bases, leaving 6 bases of the junction unmatched. In germline, CDR1 is LNHDA, CDR2 SQIVND (reference sequence). The CDR3 reads CASTLTGPYGYTF. In DNA, the CDR3 is TGTGCCAGTACCCTGACAGGGCCCTATGGCTACACCTTC.

The rearrangement joins TRBV7-9 to TRBJ1-2; D might be TRBD1 (5 bases). The V end was cut by 4 bases, the J end by 6 bases, with 15 bases between. The CDR3 is 14 amino acids. Germline-derived CDR1 and CDR2 are SEHNR and FQNEAQ (reference sequence). In nucleotides, the CDR3 is TGTGCCAGCAGCTACCGGACGTCGGGGGATGGCTACACCTTC. Protein product: CASSYRTSGDGYTF.

J is TRBJ1-1 and V is TRBV11-2, with unresolved D. The V end was cut by 2 bases, the J end by 4 bases, with 11 bases between. This CDR3 region has 14 residues. Germline CDR1 is SGHAT and CDR2 is FQNNGV. The CDR3 DNA reads as TGTGCCAGCAGCTTACTGGGGTTGGGCACTGAAGCTTTCTTT. Translation gives CASSLLGLGTEAFF.

CDR3 in DNA: TGTGCCAGCAGTGAATACCGGGCGGCTACAGTTTATGAGCAGTTCTTC. Its translation is CASSEYRAATVYEQFF. The chain carries TRBV25-1 and TRBJ2-1; D remains unclear. This CDR3 is 16 amino acids long. Trimming stripped 0 bases from V and 8 bases from J, with 17 bases between. In germline, CDR1 is MGHDK, CDR2 SYGVNS.

V gene TRBV30 combines with J gene TRBJ1-6, with 7 bases that match TRBD1. The CDR3 contains 15 residues. J was trimmed by 7 bases and V by 4 bases; bases with no gene match: 10. Per the germline V gene, CDR1 is GTSNPN and CDR2 is SVGIG (reference sequence). The CDR3 nucleotides are TGTGCCTGGAAGAAGGGGGACAGAACCAATTCACCCCTCCACTTT. Translating it yields CAWKKGDRTNSPLHF.

The CDR3 DNA follows: TGTGCCAGCAGCTTCGAACAGGTATCCTACGAGCAGTACTTC. It is translated as CASSFEQVSYEQYF. V and J are TRBV11-2 and TRBJ2-7, with TRBD1 as a possible D gene (5 bases). V dropped 3 bases and J dropped 1 base, with 10 bases sitting between them. This CDR3 has 14 amino acids. The V gene's germline CDR1 is SGHAT and CDR2 FQNNGV.